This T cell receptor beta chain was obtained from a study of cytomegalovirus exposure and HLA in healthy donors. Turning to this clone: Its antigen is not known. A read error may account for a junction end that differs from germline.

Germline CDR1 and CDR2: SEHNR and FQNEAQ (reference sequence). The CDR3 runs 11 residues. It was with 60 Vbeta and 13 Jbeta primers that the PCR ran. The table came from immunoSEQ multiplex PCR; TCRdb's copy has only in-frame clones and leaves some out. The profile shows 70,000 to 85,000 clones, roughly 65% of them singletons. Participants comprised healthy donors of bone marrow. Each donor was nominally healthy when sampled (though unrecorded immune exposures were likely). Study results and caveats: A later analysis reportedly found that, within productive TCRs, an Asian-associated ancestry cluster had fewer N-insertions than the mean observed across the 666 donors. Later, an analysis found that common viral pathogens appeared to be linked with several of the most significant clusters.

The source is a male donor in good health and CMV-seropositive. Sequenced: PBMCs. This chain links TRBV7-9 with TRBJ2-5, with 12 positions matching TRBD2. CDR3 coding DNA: TGTGCCAGCGAAACTAGCGGGGGGTACCACTTC. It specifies CASETSGGYHF.